The text below deals with one T cell receptor beta chain. The protocol was immunoSEQ multiplex PCR, while the TCRdb copy is restricted to in-frame clones and leaves out a portion. The sample carries 45,000 to 50,000 clones, around 93% recorded once. This sample is part of a study of T cell changes during pregnancy in multiple sclerosis. CDR3 length equals 16 residues. V lost 7 bases to trimming and J lost 0 bases, with 16 bases between them. Germline V gene data show CDR1 as LNHDA and CDR2 as SQIVND (reference sequence). This TCR was sampled from a female donor with multiple sclerosis, enrolled in a pregnancy study. Sequenced material: CD8+ T cells from peripheral blood mononuclear cells, taken in the first trimester of pregnancy. V and J are TRBV19 and TRBJ1-5; D call uncertain. The CDR3 nucleotides are TGTGCCAGTACCCAGGTGGGTTTGGGTAGCAATCAGCCCCAGCATTTT. Its protein product is CASTQVGLGSNQPQHF.